These 8 T cell receptor beta chains were all obtained from the same sample, sequenced in a study of response to subunit inactivated influenza vaccine. TCRdb reprocessed the RT-PCR reads with MiXCR, giving one entry per CDR3 protein. The profile covers some 570,000 distinct CDR3 sequences, with around 11% appearing a single time and 11% taken by the ten largest. These records were also assigned to another study, of T cells expressing NK-cell markers. From that paper: For TCR beta, cDNA was produced by 5'RACE template switching with UMIs.

Sequencing was performed on PBMCs from blood, taken on the day of vaccination. These receptors came from a man in his fifties who received an inactivated influenza vaccine.

This clonotype has just a few counts. The chain employs TRBV4-3 and TRBJ2-1, with TRBD1 identical over 7 bases. V lost 0 bases to trimming and J lost 8 bases; unmatched junction nucleotides: 4. This CDR3 is 14 amino acids long. The germline V gene encodes CDR1 LGHNA and CDR2 YSLEER. The CDR3 coding sequence is TGCGCCAGCAGCCAAGAACAGGGGAAGGATGAGCAGTTCTTC. This codes for CASSQEQGKDEQFF.

A few counts support this clonotype. In DNA, the CDR3 is TGTGCCAGCAGCCGAAACCTAGGGGCAAATGGCTACACCTTC. Residues: CASSRNLGANGYTF. J is TRBJ1-2 and V is TRBV14, with a possible D match to TRBD1 (5 bases). Germline V gene data show CDR1 as SGHDN and CDR2 as FVKESK. V dropped 4 bases and J dropped 6 bases, with 15 bases sitting between them. This CDR3 is built from 14 residues.

This clonotype was seen a few times. The V call is TRBV6-5, the J call TRBJ2-5; D is undetermined. The V gene lost 2 bases and the J gene lost 1 base, with 14 bases spanning the gap. This CDR3 is built from 16 residues. CDR1 MNHEY and CDR2 SVGAGI come from the germline V gene. The CDR3 protein is CASSYVARPPQETQYF. CDR3 in DNA: TGTGCCAGCAGTTACGTAGCCAGGCCCCCCCAAGAGACCCAGTACTTC.

This chain joins TRBV6-2 or TRBV6-3 and TRBJ2-1; TRBD1 might be the D (6 bases). Germline V gene data show CDR1 as MNHEY and CDR2 as SVGEGT. V was shortened by 7 bases and J by 15 bases, with 19 bases between the two germline ends. The CDR3 runs 12 residues. The CDR3 is CASTPGWGPWFF. CDR3 sequence (DNA): TGTGCCAGCACCCCCGGGTGGGGGCCTTGGTTCTTC.

This clonotype was detected only once. The chain employs TRBV7-9 and TRBJ2-6; D not certain. Germline V CDR1 and CDR2: SEHNR, FQNEAQ (reference sequence). V shed 11 bases and J shed 0 bases, with 14 bases lying between them. CDR3 length equals 15 residues. CDR3 sequence (DNA): TGTGCCGAACTCGGGCAGGCCTCTGGGGCCAACGTCCTGACTTTC. Translation: CAELGQASGANVLTF.

The V call is TRBV7-2, the J call TRBJ1-4; D is unresolved. The germline V and J ends were trimmed by 7 bases and 4 bases, with 10 bases remaining between them. This CDR3 spans 13 amino acids. Germline loops: CDR1 SGHTA, CDR2 FQGNSA. CDR3 in amino acids: CASNRGLNEKLFF. The CDR3 nucleotides are TGTGCCAGCAACCGCGGGCTTAATGAAAAACTGTTTTTT.

This clonotype came up many times. The CDR3 here is CASADLSTDTQYF. The CDR3, as DNA: TGTGCCAGCGCAGACTTGAGCACAGATACGCAGTATTTT. The chain uses TRBV12-3 or TRBV12-4 and TRBJ2-3; D ambiguous. The ends were cut back, 8 bases at V and 0 bases at J, with 9 bases in the middle. CDR3 length: 13 amino acids.

V gene TRBV7-2 combines with J gene TRBJ1-6; 7 bases match TRBD1. The junction had 5 bases not matched to a gene; V was cut back by 3 bases and J by 6 bases. CDR3 length equals 15 residues. CDR1 is SGHTA, CDR2 FQGNSA, per germline. CDR3 DNA: TGTGCCAGCAGCTTTACAGGGGTCCTTAATTCACCCCTCCACTTT. This translates into CASSFTGVLNSPLHF. The full variable domain, with the rest looked up from reference TRBV7-2 and TRBJ1-6, is GAGVSQSPSNKVTEKGKDVELRCDPISGHTALYWYRQSLGQGLEFLIYFQGNSAPDKSGLPSDRFSAERTGGSVSTLTIQRTQQEDSAVYLCASSFTGVLNSPLHFGNGTRLTVT.